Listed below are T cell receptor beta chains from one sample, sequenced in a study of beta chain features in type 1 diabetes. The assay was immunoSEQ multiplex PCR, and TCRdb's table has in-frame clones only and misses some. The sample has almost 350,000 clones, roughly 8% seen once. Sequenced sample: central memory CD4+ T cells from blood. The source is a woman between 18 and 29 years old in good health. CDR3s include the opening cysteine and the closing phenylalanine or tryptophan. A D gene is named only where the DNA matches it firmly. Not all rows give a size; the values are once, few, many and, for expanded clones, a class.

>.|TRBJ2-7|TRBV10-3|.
TGTGCCATCAGTGGGGGGGGACAGGTCCCCTACGAGCAGTACTTC
CAISGGGQVPYEQYF
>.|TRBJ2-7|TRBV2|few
TGTGCCAGCAGTGTCAGGGGGGCCGGATCCTACGAGCAGTACTTC
CASSVRGAGSYEQYF
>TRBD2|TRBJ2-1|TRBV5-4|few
TGTGCCAGCAGCCCAGGGACTAGCGGGAGCCTATCCCGGGAGCAGTTCTTC
CASSPGTSGSLSREQFF
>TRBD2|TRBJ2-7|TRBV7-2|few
TGTGCCAGCAGCTTACAAGCGGGAGGGAACTCCTACGAGCAGTACTTC
CASSLQAGGNSYEQYF
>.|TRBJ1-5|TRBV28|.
TGTGCCAGCAGTAGGTACCAGTCAGCCCAGCATTTT
CASSRYQSAQHF
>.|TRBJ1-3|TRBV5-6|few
TGTGCCAGCAGCTTAACGGGGGCCAGCGGAAACACCATATATTTT
CASSLTGASGNTIYF
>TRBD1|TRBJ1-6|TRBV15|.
TGTGCCACCAGCGGACAGGGGACATCGCTTTCACCCCTCCACTTT
CATSGQGTSLSPLHF
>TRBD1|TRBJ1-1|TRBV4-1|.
TGCGCCAGCAGAGGGGGCCTAAGGGGCACTGAAGCTTTCTTT
CASRGGLRGTEAFF
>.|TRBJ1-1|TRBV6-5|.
TGTGCCAGCAGGGACAGAGTAAACACTGAAGCTTTCTTT
CASRDRVNTEAFF
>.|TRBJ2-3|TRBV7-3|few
TGTGCCAGCAGTCACGGGAGTGGCTCAGATACGCAGTATTTT
CASSHGSGSDTQYF
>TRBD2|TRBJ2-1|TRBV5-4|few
TGTGCCAGCAGCCGTAGACTAGCGGCAGAGAACAATGAGCAGTTCTTC
CASSRRLAAENNEQFF
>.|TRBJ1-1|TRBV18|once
TGTGCCAGCTCGCAGTACACACTGCAATCCAACACTGAAGCTTTCTTT
CASSQYTLQSNTEAFF
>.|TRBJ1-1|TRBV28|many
TGTGCCAGCAGGGACCAGAACACTGAAGCTTTCTTT
CASRDQNTEAFF
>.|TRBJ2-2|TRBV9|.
TGTGCCAGCAGCGTAGCTAGTCACGGTGCGAACACCGGGGAGCTGTTTTTT
CASSVASHGANTGELFF
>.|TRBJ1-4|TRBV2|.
TGTGCCAGCAAAACTACGCAGAGAAGAACTAATGAAAAACTGTTTTTT
CASKTTQRRTNEKLFF
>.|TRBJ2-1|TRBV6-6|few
TGTGCCAGCAGATCAATCAATCGGGCCTACAATGAGCAGTTCTTC
CASRSINRAYNEQFF
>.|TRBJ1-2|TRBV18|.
TGTGCCAGCTCACCTCCGTCGGACGGGGGGGCCTATGGCTACACCTTC
CASSPPSDGGAYGYTF
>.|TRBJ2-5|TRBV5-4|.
TGTGCCAGCAGCTTGGATTGGGGAGAGACCCAGTACTTC
CASSLDWGETQYF
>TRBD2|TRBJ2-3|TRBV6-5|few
TGTGCCAGCAGGATGACTAGCGTCAGCACAGATACGCAGTATTTT
CASRMTSVSTDTQYF
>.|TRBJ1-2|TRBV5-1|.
TGCGCCAGCAGCTTATCCCTCCAAAGAGGAGGGGGCTACACCTTC
CASSLSLQRGGGYTF
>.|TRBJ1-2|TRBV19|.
TGTGCCAGTAGTTACGGCCGACTAGGCTATGGCTACACCTTC
CASSYGRLGYGYTF
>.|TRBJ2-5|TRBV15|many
TGTGCCACCAGCTGGGGACACCGGGAGACCCAGTACTTC
CATSWGHRETQYF
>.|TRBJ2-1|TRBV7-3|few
TGTGCCAGCAGCTTGTTACTCTACAATGAGCAGTTCTTC
CASSLLLYNEQFF
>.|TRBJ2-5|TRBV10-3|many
TGTGCCATCAGTCCTGATAGGGAGACCCAGTACTTC
CAISPDRETQYF
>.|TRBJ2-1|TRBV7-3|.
TGTGCCAGCAGCTTATTAGGGCTATCCTACAATGAGCAGTTCTTC
CASSLLGLSYNEQFF
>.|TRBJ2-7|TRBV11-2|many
TGTGCCAGCAGCCGAAGCGCACTCCGTGACGAGCAGTACTTC
CASSRSALRDEQYF
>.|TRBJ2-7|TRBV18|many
TGTGCCAGCTCACCACCCGGGACAAATCCCCACGAGCAGTACTTC
CASSPPGTNPHEQYF
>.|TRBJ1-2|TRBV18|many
TGTGCCAGCTCACCACTGCGAGATAACTATGGCTACACCTTC
CASSPLRDNYGYTF
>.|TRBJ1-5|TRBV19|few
TGTGCCAGTAGTACGAGAGGGAAGTCAGAACAGCCCCAGCATTTT
CASSTRGKSEQPQHF
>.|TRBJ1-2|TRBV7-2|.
TGTGCCAGCAGCTTAGTCCGGGGTCGCGGCTACACCTTC
CASSLVRGRGYTF
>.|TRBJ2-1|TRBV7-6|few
TGTGCCAGCAGCTTAGCAACCGCCCGGGGAAGCAATGAGCAGTTCTTC
CASSLATARGSNEQFF
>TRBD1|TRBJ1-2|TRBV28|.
TGTGCCAGCAGACGGACAGGGGGCTATGGCTACACCTTC
CASRRTGGYGYTF
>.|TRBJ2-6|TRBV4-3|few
TGCGCCAGCAGACGCGAGGGGGCTGGGGCCAACGTCCTGACTTTC
CASRREGAGANVLTF
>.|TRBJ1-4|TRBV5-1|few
TGCGCCAGCAGCTTGGCCGCAGGGTATGCGGGAAAACTGTTTTTT
CASSLAAGYAGKLFF
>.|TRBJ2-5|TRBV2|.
TGTGCCAGCAGTTGGAGAACTGAAGAGACCCAGTACTTC
CASSWRTEETQYF
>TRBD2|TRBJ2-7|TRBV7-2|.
TGTGCCAGCAGCTCTGTAGCGGGAGGGCCGATCGAGCAGTACTTC
CASSSVAGGPIEQYF
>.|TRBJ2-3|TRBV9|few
TGTGCCAGCAGCGTCAGAGGGGACATCCTCCGAGATACGCAGTATTTT
CASSVRGDILRDTQYF
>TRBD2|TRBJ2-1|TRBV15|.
TGTGCCACCAGCACGGGACTAGCGGGAGGGTTGAGTTACAATGAGCAGTTCTTC
CATSTGLAGGLSYNEQFF
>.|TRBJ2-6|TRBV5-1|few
TGCGCCAGCACCGATGGGGGCTCTGGGGCCAACGTCCTGACTTTC
CASTDGGSGANVLTF
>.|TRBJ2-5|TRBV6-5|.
TGTGGAACTAGCAGTCAAGAGACCCAGTACTTC
CGTSSQETQYF
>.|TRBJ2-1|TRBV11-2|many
TGTGCCAGCAGCTTAGTCAATGAGCAGTTCTTC
CASSLVNEQFF
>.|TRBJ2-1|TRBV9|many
TGTGCCAGCAGCGTAGATGCGACGGACAATGAGCAGTTCTTC
CASSVDATDNEQFF
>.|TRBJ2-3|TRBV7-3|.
TGTGCCAGCAGCTTATTGCGCGATACGCAGTATTTT
CASSLLRDTQYF
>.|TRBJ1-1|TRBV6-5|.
TGTGCCAGCAGTTACTCAGGACAGAGCATGAACACTGAAGCTTTCTTT
CASSYSGQSMNTEAFF
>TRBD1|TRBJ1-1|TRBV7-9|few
TGTGCCAGCAGCGAGGGACAGGGGAGGGCTGAAGCTTTCTTT
CASSEGQGRAEAFF
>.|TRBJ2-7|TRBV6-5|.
TGTGCCGTTGGGGGGGCCTACTCCTACGAGCAGTACTTC
CAVGGAYSYEQYF
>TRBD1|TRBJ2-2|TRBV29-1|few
TGCAGCGCCTCCGGGACAGGGGGAAATACGAACACCGGGGAGCTGTTTTTT
CSASGTGGNTNTGELFF
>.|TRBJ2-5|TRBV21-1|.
TGTGCCAGCAGCCCTAGCGGGATAACGTTCACGAAAGAGACCCAGTACTTC
CASSPSGITFTKETQYF
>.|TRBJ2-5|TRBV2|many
TGTGCCAGCAGCGGGGGAGGAGCGGGCAACCAAGAGACCCAGTACTTC
CASSGGGAGNQETQYF
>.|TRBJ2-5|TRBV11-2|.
TGTGCCAGCAGGCCCCTCATGGGGGAGACCCAGTACTTC
CASRPLMGETQYF
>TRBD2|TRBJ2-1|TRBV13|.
TGTGCCAGCAGCTCCCTCGGTCGACTAGCGGGACGCAATGAGCAGTTCTTC
CASSSLGRLAGRNEQFF
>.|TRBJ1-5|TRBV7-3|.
TGTGCCAGCAAGCTAGGACGGAATCAGCCCCAGCATTTT
CASKLGRNQPQHF
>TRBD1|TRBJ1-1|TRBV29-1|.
TGCAGCGCCGTAGGATCCCCGGACAGGGCTTCTGAAGCTTTCTTT
CSAVGSPDRASEAFF